This T cell receptor (beta chain) was recovered during a study of vaccination and CD4 T cells after COVID-19. Sequenced with the Oncomine TCR Beta short-read assay was DNA taken from cultured CD4+ T cells. A single record per CDR3 protein comes from TCRdb applying MiXCR to the PCR reads. The sample records some 24,000 distinct CDR3 sequences, about two fifths being singletons. With respect to this clonotype: The antigen is not known.

The time point here: late sampling 161 to 241 days after vaccination in three convalescent patients. Treatment here: approximately nine-day PBMC culture with coronavirus spike peptide pools or control peptides (ViraFEST assay). V was clipped by 3 bases and J by 3 bases, with 15 bases between them. Germline loops: CDR1 MNHEY, CDR2 SMNVEV (reference sequence). CDR3 length: 15 residues. The chain uses TRBV27 and TRBJ2-7, with a tentative D call TRBD2 (6 bases). The sample in question was CD4+ T cells from blood, cultured in vitro, obtained about 7 months after SARS-CoV-2 vaccination. The source is a human donor who had recovered from COVID-19. For the CDR3, the DNA is TGTGCCAGCAGTTTTCTAGCGCCAAAGCGCTACGAGCAGTACTTC. This gives the protein CASSFLAPKRYEQYF.